Below, 31 T cell receptor beta chains from the same sample are listed, as sequenced in a study of cytomegalovirus exposure and HLA in healthy donors. Primers included in the PCR were 60 Vbeta and 13 Jbeta primers. Sequenced by immunoSEQ multiplex PCR; TCRdb stores in-frame clones only, minus some. Of about 160,000 clones listed, almost 80% are singletons. Sequencing input: PBMCs. The receptors derive from a man under 40 in good health and CMV-seronegative.

The chain is built from TRBV11-2 and TRBJ1-2; unclear D gene. This CDR3 has 12 residues. Germline values: CDR1 SGHAT, CDR2 FQNNGV. V gave up 2 bases and J gave up 7 bases, with 8 bases separating them. CDR3 amino acids: CASSLLSGGYTF. In nucleotides, the CDR3 is TGTGCCAGCAGCTTACTAAGTGGTGGCTACACCTTC. Looking up the rest from reference TRBV11-2 and TRBJ1-2 gives the full variable domain: EAGVAQSPRYKIIEKRQSVAFWCNPISGHATLYWYQQILGQGPKLLIQFQNNGVVDDSQLPKDRFSAERLKGVDSTLKIQPAKLEDSAVYLCASSLLSGGYTFGSGTRLTVV.

The chain uses TRBV4-3 and TRBJ2-7, with D tentatively TRBD2 (6 bases). V dropped 0 bases and J dropped 3 bases, with 15 bases sitting between them. Germline CDR1 reads LGHNA; CDR2 reads YSLEER. This CDR3 is 16 amino acids long. CDR3 amino acids: CASSQDGRRGDYEQYF. As DNA, the CDR3 is TGCGCCAGCAGCCAAGATGGAAGGAGGGGAGACTACGAGCAGTACTTC.

J is TRBJ1-1 and V is TRBV7-2, with a possible D match to TRBD1 (5 bases). The CDR3 length is 14 residues. CDR1 and CDR2 (germline): SGHTA, FQGNSA. The V gene lost 5 bases and the J gene lost 1 base, with 11 bases spanning the gap. The CDR3 spells CASSPSGQNTEAFF. The CDR3 DNA follows: TGTGCCAGCAGCCCCTCCGGACAGAACACTGAAGCTTTCTTT.

This clone was seen just once. The V gene is TRBV7-6, the J gene TRBJ2-2; TRBD2 might be the D (5 bases). Trimming pared 5 bases from V and 0 bases from J, leaving 16 bases between. CDR3 length equals 17 residues. Germline V gives CDR1 SGHVS, CDR2 FNYEAQ. Here the CDR3 DNA reads TGTGCCAGCAGCCTTGGCGGACGGACTGCGAACACCGGGGAGCTGTTTTTT. It translates to CASSLGGRTANTGELFF.

The J gene is TRBJ2-1, the V gene TRBV30; D might be TRBD2 (6 bases). The CDR3 spans 15 residues. V was pared by 2 bases and J by 6 bases, with 17 bases between. Germline values: CDR1 GTSNPN, CDR2 SVGIG (reference sequence). This CDR3 is CAWSRAGGPLNEQFF. As DNA, the CDR3 is TGTGCCTGGAGTCGGGCCGGGGGTCCCCTCAATGAGCAGTTCTTC.

The chain uses TRBV11-3 and TRBJ2-1, with TRBD2 matching 7 bases. V was pared by 6 bases and J by 4 bases, with 9 bases of the junction left unmatched. Per the germline V gene, CDR1 is SGHNT and CDR2 is YENEEA. The length of the CDR3 is 15 residues. CDR3 amino acids: CASSGGGGTYNEQFF. The CDR3 DNA reads as TGTGCCAGCAGTGGGGGGGGAGGGACTTACAATGAGCAGTTCTTC.

The J gene is TRBJ2-7, the V gene TRBV13, with no clear D. The V end lost 3 bases, the J end lost 0 bases, and 3 bases lay between the germline ends. Germline lookup yields CDR1 PRHDT and CDR2 FYEKMQ (reference sequence). The CDR3 sequence is 12 residues long. The CDR3 sequence: CASSLSSYEQYF. The CDR3 DNA follows: TGTGCCAGCAGCTTGAGCTCCTACGAGCAGTACTTC.

The chain combines TRBV28 with TRBJ1-1, with 9 bases aligning to TRBD1. The CDR3 loop spans 14 amino acids. Unmatched junction bases numbered 9, after V lost 6 bases and J lost 7 bases. Germline V gives CDR1 MDHEN, CDR2 SYDVKM. The CDR3 spells CASRSGQGSGEAFF. The DNA for the CDR3 is TGTGCCAGCAGATCAGGACAGGGGAGTGGTGAAGCTTTCTTT.

The chain couples TRBV11-2 to TRBJ2-2, with a weak D call TRBD2 (5 bases). CDR1 is SGHAT and CDR2 is FQNNGV in the germline V gene. V gave up 5 bases and J gave up 0 bases, with 10 bases separating them. The CDR3 is 15 residues long. The CDR3 protein is CASSLLGTNTGELFF. CDR3 nucleotide sequence: TGTGCCAGCAGCCTACTAGGGACGAACACCGGGGAGCTGTTTTTT.

CDR3 residues: CATSTPRWNSYYGYTF. The CDR3, as DNA: TGTGCCACCAGCACCCCCAGGTGGAACAGCTACTATGGCTACACCTTC. This sequence joins TRBV15 and TRBJ1-2; D remains unclear. CDR3 length equals 16 residues. The germline V and J ends were trimmed by 4 bases and 3 bases, with 18 bases remaining between them. CDR1 is LNHNV and CDR2 is YYDKDF in the germline V gene (reference sequence). The complete variable domain, with remaining parts taken from reference TRBV15 and TRBJ1-2, reads DAMVIQNPRYQVTQFGKPVTLSCSQTLNHNVMYWYQQKSSQAPKLLFHYYDKDFNNEADTPDNFQSRRPNTSFCFLDIRSPGLGDTAMYLCATSTPRWNSYYGYTFGSGTRLTVV.

V usage is TRBV5-1 and J usage is TRBJ2-5; 14 positions match TRBD2. CDR3 length: 17 residues. From germline, CDR1 is SGHRS and CDR2 YFSETQ. The junction had 9 bases not matched to a gene; V was cut back by 4 bases and J by 4 bases. CDR3 sequence reads: CASSGGTSGSKGETQYF. CDR3 bases: TGCGCCAGCAGCGGTGGGACTAGCGGGAGTAAAGGAGAGACCCAGTACTTC.

The chain recombines TRBV27 with TRBJ2-2; D call uncertain. CDR3 length: 15 amino acids. V was cut by 1 base and J by 6 bases, with 12 bases left in between. Germline values: CDR1 MNHEY, CDR2 SMNVEV (reference sequence). CDR3 region: CASSLWAGVPGELFF. The CDR3 region has the DNA TGTGCCAGCAGTTTATGGGCCGGCGTGCCCGGGGAGCTGTTTTTT.

This clone was seen a handful of times. The V call is TRBV19, the J call TRBJ1-1; D is unresolved. V lost 6 bases, J lost 3 bases, and 11 bases lay in between. The germline gives CDR1 LNHDA, CDR2 SQIVND (reference sequence). The CDR3 runs 13 residues. CDR3 sequence reads: CASRRGLYTEAFF. CDR3 in DNA: TGTGCCAGTAGACGGGGTTTGTACACTGAAGCTTTCTTT.

The V gene is TRBV6-5, the J gene TRBJ2-7; possibly TRBD2 for D (6 bases). The V gene lost 9 bases and the J gene lost 2 bases, with 8 bases spanning the gap. This CDR3 is built from 11 residues. The germline gives CDR1 MNHEY, CDR2 SVGAGI. This CDR3 is CASTGAYEQYF. In nucleotides, the CDR3 is TGTGCCAGTACGGGAGCCTACGAGCAGTACTTC.

This sequence joins TRBV13 and TRBJ2-7; 7 positions match TRBD2. Germline V gene data show CDR1 as PRHDT and CDR2 as FYEKMQ (reference sequence). V shed 5 bases, J shed 7 bases, and the junction held 14 bases outside the gene matches. The CDR3 has 15 residues. This CDR3 is CASSGLTRREGEQYF. In DNA, the CDR3 is TGTGCCAGCAGCGGGCTGACTAGAAGGGAGGGTGAGCAGTACTTC.

The chain recombines TRBV30 with TRBJ2-1; possible D gene TRBD2, 5 bases. CDR3 length: 13 amino acids. Between the trimmed V and J ends, which lost 4 bases and 8 bases, there was a span of 15 bases. CDR1 is GTSNPN and CDR2 is SVGIG in the germline V gene (reference sequence). CDR3 bases: TGTGCCTGGATGCACCACCGGACTCATGAGCAGTTCTTC. Its protein product is CAWMHHRTHEQFF.

This clone was picked up a small number of times. This chain joins TRBV9 and TRBJ2-1; 10 positions agree with TRBD2. V lost 8 bases, J lost 4 bases, and 9 bases stayed unmatched. This CDR3 region has 15 residues. The germline gives CDR1 SGDLS, CDR2 YYNGEE. The CDR3 bases are TGTGCCAGTCAACCGGGACTAGCGTCATACAATGAGCAGTTCTTC. It yields the protein CASQPGLASYNEQFF.

This clone has a handful of counts. The gene calls are TRBV7-9 and TRBJ2-5; no clear D. There are 14 residues in the CDR3. V was shortened by 0 bases and J by 5 bases, with 10 bases between the two germline ends. In germline, CDR1 is SEHNR, CDR2 FQNEAQ (reference sequence). The CDR3 region has the DNA TGTGCCAGCAGCTTAGCGTCGGTTTGGGAGACCCAGTACTTC. Its translation is CASSLASVWETQYF.

As DNA, the CDR3 is TGTGCCAGCAGCTCCCGGACAGGGGAGGACGAGCAGTACTTC. It yields the protein CASSSRTGEDEQYF. This chain connects TRBV9 to TRBJ2-7; 9 bases fit TRBD1. V shed 4 bases, J shed 5 bases, and the junction held 7 bases outside the gene matches. The germline V gene encodes CDR1 SGDLS and CDR2 YYNGEE. The length of the CDR3 is 14 residues.

The gene calls are TRBV27 and TRBJ2-7, with D maybe TRBD1 (5 bases). The CDR3 contains 15 residues. Germline V gene data show CDR1 as MNHEY and CDR2 as SMNVEV (reference sequence). V gave up 0 bases and J gave up 2 bases, with 11 bases separating them. The CDR3 loop is CASSLSPGSTYEQYF. DNA for the CDR3: TGTGCCAGCAGTTTATCGCCAGGGTCTACCTACGAGCAGTACTTC.

The rearrangement joins TRBV7-2 to TRBJ2-7; 10 bases fit TRBD2. CDR1 and CDR2 from the germline V gene are SGHTA and FQGNSA. CDR3 size: 13 residues. V lost 4 bases to trimming and J lost 7 bases; unmatched junction nucleotides: 4. The CDR3 nucleotides read TGTGCCAGCAGCTCTAGCGGGAGAGGTGAGCAGTACTTC. Protein product: CASSSSGRGEQYF. The whole variable domain, remainder taken from reference TRBV7-2 and TRBJ2-7, is GAGVSQSPSNKVTEKGKDVELRCDPISGHTALYWYRQSLGQGLEFLIYFQGNSAPDKSGLPSDRFSAERTGGSVSTLTIQRTQQEDSAVYLCASSSSGRGEQYFGPGTRLTVT.

The V and J genes are TRBV6-4 and TRBJ2-3; D uncertain. From germline, CDR1 is MRHNA and CDR2 SNTAGT. The CDR3 runs 15 residues. V lost 4 bases, J lost 1 base, and 12 bases lay in between. The CDR3 spells CASSVNTRGTDTQYF. The CDR3 region has the DNA TGTGCCAGCAGTGTCAACACCCGGGGCACAGATACGCAGTATTTT.

J is TRBJ1-1 and V is TRBV4-3; D unclear. Germline loops: CDR1 LGHNA, CDR2 YSLEER. The CDR3 has 19 residues. The V end lost 1 base, the J end lost 1 base, and 22 bases lay between the germline ends. This CDR3 reads CASSQVPTAASVANTEAFF. As DNA, the CDR3 is TGCGCCAGCAGCCAAGTCCCTACGGCGGCTAGCGTGGCGAACACTGAAGCTTTCTTT.

This sequence joins TRBV6-4 and TRBJ1-1; D possibly corresponds to TRBD1 (6 bases). Trimming stripped 6 bases from V and 3 bases from J, with 14 bases between. Looked up from germline, CDR1 is MRHNA and CDR2 is SNTAGT. The CDR3 length is 14 residues. Here the CDR3 reads CASRLTGLHTEAFF. The CDR3 DNA is TGTGCCAGCAGGCTGACAGGACTCCACACTGAAGCTTTCTTT.

This rearrangement joins TRBV4-1 to TRBJ2-1; 8 nucleotides match TRBD2. Germline-derived CDR1 and CDR2 are MGHRA and YSYEKL. V was clipped by 0 bases and J by 0 bases; unmatched bases: 4. The CDR3 has 17 residues. CDR3 loop: CASSQDAGGSSYNEQFF. CDR3 coding DNA: TGCGCCAGCAGCCAAGATGCGGGGGGATCCTCCTACAATGAGCAGTTCTTC.

J is TRBJ2-7 and V is TRBV7-9; TRBD1 agrees at 9 bases. J gave up 5 bases and V 5 bases, and 16 bases lay outside the gene matches. This CDR3 spans 17 amino acids. The germline CDR1 and CDR2 sequences are SEHNR and FQNEAQ (reference sequence). The CDR3 region has the DNA TGTGCCAGCAGCCTCTCAAAGACCGGGACAGGGTACGACGAGCAGTACTTC. Translated: CASSLSKTGTGYDEQYF.

This chain joins TRBV5-1 and TRBJ2-3; TRBD2 matches 14 bases. CDR3 size: 16 residues. Unmatched junction bases numbered 4, after V lost 5 bases and J lost 2 bases. Germline V CDR1 and CDR2: SGHRS, YFSETQ. The CDR3: CASRGLAGEATDTQYF. The CDR3 nucleotides are TGCGCCAGCAGGGGACTAGCGGGAGAGGCCACAGATACGCAGTATTTT.

This chain links TRBV13 with TRBJ1-1, with D possibly matching TRBD1 (5 bases). Germline V gene lookup returns CDR1 PRHDT and CDR2 FYEKMQ (reference sequence). Trimming shortened V by 8 bases and J by 6 bases, and 16 bases separated the two germline ends. The CDR3 extends over 13 amino acids. The CDR3 DNA sequence: TGTGCCAGCCTGAATGGGGGGTCGGCTGAAGCTTTCTTT. The encoded protein is CASLNGGSAEAFF.

This clone has only one observation. The V gene is TRBV5-4, the J gene TRBJ2-3; TRBD1 agrees at 10 bases. Germline V gene sequence: CDR1 SGHNT, CDR2 YYREEE (reference sequence). The CDR3 length is 15 residues. Trimming took 2 bases from V and 5 from J; bases not matched to a gene: 5. DNA of the CDR3: TGTGCCAGCAGCTTAGACAGGGGGCTCGGAGATACGCAGTATTTT. Its translation is CASSLDRGLGDTQYF.

The chain recombines TRBV7-9 with TRBJ2-3; 9 positions agree with TRBD1. Trimming removed 5 bases from V and 8 bases from J; junction bases left unmatched: 11. Per the germline V gene, CDR1 is SEHNR and CDR2 is FQNEAQ (reference sequence). This CDR3 has 15 amino acids. The CDR3: CASSSRTGEEVTQYF. The CDR3 nucleotides read TGTGCCAGCAGCAGCCGGACAGGGGAAGAAGTTACGCAGTATTTT.

This clone has a handful of counts. The CDR3 region is CASSLILAGVKNEQFF. In nucleotides, the CDR3 is TGTGCCAGCAGCCTCATACTAGCGGGGGTAAAAAATGAGCAGTTCTTC. The chain has TRBV7-8 and TRBJ2-1, with 11 bases identical to TRBD2. Germline values: CDR1 SGHVS, CDR2 FQNEAQ. Losses at the gene ends were 5 bases for V and 7 bases for J; bases not matched to a gene: 10. This CDR3 comprises 16 residues.